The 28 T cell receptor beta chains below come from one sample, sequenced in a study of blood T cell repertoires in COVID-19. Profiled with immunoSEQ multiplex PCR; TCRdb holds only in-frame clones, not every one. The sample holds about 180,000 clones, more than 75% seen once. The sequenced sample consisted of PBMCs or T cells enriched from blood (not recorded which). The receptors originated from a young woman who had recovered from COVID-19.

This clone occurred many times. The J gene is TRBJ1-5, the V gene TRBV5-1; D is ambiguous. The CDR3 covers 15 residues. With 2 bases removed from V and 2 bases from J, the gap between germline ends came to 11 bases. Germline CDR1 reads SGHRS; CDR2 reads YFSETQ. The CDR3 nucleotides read TGCGCCAGCAGCTTTGACGGGAGGGGCAATCAGCCCCAGCATTTT. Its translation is CASSFDGRGNQPQHF. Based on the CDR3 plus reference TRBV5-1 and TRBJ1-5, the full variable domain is KAGVTQTPRYLIKTRGQQVTLSCSPISGHRSVSWYQQTPGQGLQFLFEYFSETQRNKGNFPGRFSGRQFSNSRSEMNVSTLELGDSALYLCASSFDGRGNQPQHFGDGTRLSIL.

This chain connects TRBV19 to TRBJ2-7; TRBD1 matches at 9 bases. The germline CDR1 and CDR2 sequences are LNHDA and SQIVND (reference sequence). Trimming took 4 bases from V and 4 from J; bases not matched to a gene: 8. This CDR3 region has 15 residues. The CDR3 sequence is CASSKGDRVGYEQYF. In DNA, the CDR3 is TGTGCCAGTAGTAAGGGGGACAGGGTCGGATACGAGCAGTACTTC.

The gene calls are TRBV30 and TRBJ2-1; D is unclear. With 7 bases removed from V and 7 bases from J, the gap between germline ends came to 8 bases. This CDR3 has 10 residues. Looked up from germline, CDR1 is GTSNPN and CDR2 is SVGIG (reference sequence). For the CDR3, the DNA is TGTGCCTTCGAAGAGAATGAGCAGTTCTTC. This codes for CAFEENEQFF.

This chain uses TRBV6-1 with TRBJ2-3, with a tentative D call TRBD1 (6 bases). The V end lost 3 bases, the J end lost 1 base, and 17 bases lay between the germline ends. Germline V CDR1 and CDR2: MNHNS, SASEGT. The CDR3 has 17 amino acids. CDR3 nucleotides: TGTGCCAGCAGTGAGGCTACCGGGACACAAGGCACAGATACGCAGTATTTT. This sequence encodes CASSEATGTQGTDTQYF.

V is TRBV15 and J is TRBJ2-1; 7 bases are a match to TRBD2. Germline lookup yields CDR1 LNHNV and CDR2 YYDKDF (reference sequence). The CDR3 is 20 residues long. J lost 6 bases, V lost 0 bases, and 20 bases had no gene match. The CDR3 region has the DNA TGTGCCACCAGCAGAGATTGGGTAGCGATAGGAGGGACTAAAGGCAATGAGCAGTTCTTC. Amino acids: CATSRDWVAIGGTKGNEQFF.

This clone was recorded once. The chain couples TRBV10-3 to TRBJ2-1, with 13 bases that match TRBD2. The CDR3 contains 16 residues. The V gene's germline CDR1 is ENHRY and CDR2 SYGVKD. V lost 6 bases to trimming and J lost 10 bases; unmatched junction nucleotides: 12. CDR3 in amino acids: CAISETSGRRSGEQFF. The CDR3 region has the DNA TGTGCCATCAGCGAGACTAGCGGGAGGCGATCGGGAGAGCAGTTCTTC.

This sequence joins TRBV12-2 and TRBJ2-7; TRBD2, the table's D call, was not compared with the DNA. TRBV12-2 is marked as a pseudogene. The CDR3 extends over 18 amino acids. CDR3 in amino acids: CASRLSYVGGRRRYEQYF. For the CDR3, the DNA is TGTGCAAGTCGCTTATCATATGTCGGGGGGAGAAGGCGCTACGAGCAGTACTTC.

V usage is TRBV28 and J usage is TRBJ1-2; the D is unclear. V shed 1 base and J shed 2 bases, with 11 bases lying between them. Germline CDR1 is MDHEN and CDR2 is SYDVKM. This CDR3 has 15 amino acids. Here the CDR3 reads CASSLSEGRNYGYTF. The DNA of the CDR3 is TGTGCCAGCAGTTTATCCGAGGGCCGGAACTATGGCTACACCTTC.

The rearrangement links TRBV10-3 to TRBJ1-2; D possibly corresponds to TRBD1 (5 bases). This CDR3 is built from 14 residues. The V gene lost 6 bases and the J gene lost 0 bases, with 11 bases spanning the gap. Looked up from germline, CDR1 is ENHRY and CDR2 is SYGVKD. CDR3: CAISTQGTNYGYTF. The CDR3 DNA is TGTGCCATCAGCACCCAGGGAACTAACTATGGCTACACCTTC.

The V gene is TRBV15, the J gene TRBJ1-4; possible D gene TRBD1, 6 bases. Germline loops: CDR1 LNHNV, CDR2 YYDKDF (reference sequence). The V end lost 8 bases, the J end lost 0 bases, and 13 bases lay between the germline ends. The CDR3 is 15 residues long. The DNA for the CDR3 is TGTGCCACCGGGGGCCGTGATACAACTAATGAAAAACTGTTTTTT. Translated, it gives CATGGRDTTNEKLFF.

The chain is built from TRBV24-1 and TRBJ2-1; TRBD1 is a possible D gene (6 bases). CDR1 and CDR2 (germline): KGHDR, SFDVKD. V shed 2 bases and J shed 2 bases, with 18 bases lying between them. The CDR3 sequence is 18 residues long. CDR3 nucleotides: TGTGCCACCAGTGATTCGACCTACAGGGTCGGACCCTACAATGAGCAGTTCTTC. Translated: CATSDSTYRVGPYNEQFF.

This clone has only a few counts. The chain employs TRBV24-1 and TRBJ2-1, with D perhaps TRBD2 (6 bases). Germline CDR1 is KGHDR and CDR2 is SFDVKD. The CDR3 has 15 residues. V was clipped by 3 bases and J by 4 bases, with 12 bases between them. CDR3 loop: CATSDPRDFYNEQFF. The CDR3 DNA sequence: TGTGCCACCAGTGATCCGAGGGACTTTTACAATGAGCAGTTCTTC.

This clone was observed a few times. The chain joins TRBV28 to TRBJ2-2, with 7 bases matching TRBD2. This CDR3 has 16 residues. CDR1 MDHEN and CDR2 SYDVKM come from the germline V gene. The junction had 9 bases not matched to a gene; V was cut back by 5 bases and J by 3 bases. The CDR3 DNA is TGTGCCAGCAGTCTGCGGGAGTTGAGCGACACCGGGGAGCTGTTTTTT. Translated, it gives CASSLRELSDTGELFF.

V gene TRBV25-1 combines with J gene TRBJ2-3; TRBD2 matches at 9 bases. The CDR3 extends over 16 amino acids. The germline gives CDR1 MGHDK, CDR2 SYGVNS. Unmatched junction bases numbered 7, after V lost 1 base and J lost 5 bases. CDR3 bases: TGTGCCAGCAGTGAATGGAGTAGCGGGAGAGGAGATACGCAGTATTTT. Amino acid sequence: CASSEWSSGRGDTQYF.

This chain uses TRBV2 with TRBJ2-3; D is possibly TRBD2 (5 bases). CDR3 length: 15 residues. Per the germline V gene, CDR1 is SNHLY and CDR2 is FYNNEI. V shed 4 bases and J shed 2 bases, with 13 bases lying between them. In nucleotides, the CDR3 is TGTGCCAGCAGTGTATCTAGCCCAGACACAGATACGCAGTATTTT. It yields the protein CASSVSSPDTDTQYF.

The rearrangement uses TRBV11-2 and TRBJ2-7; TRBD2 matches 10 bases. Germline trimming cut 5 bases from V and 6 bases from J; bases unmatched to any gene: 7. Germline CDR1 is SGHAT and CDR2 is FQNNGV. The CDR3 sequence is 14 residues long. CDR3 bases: TGTGCCAGCAGCCGGAGCGGGAGGGTTAGCGAGCAGTACTTC. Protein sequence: CASSRSGRVSEQYF.

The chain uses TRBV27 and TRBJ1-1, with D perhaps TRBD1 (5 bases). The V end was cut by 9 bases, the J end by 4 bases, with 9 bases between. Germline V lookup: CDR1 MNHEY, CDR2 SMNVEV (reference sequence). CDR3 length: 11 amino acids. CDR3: CASAGGTEAFF. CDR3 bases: TGTGCCAGTGCCGGGGGCACTGAAGCTTTCTTT.

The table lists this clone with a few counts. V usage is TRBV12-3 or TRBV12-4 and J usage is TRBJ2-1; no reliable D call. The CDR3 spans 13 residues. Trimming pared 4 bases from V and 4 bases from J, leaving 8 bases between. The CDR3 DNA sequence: TGTGCCAGCAGTTCTCTCGTATACAATGAGCAGTTCTTC. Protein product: CASSSLVYNEQFF.

CDR3 region: CASSSTGQGLTEAFF. Written as DNA, the CDR3 is TGCGCCAGCAGCTCCACTGGACAGGGTCTCACTGAAGCTTTCTTT. The genes are TRBV5-1 and TRBJ1-1, with 8 bases aligning to TRBD1. The germline V gene has CDR1 SGHRS and CDR2 YFSETQ. The CDR3 length is 15 residues. V was clipped by 3 bases and J by 4 bases; unmatched bases: 8.

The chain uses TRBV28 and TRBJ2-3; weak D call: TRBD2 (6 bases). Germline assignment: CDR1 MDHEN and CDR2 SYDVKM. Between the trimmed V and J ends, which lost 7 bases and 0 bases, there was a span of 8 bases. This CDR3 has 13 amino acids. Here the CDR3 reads CASTGTSTDTQYF. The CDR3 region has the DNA TGTGCCAGCACAGGGACTAGCACAGATACGCAGTATTTT.

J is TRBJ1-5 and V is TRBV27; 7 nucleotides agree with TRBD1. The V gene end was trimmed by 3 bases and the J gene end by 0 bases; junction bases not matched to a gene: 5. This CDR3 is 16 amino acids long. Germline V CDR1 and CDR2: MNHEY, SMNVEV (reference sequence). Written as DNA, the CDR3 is TGTGCCAGCAGTTTGACAGGGCCAATTAGCAATCAGCCCCAGCATTTT. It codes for CASSLTGPISNQPQHF.

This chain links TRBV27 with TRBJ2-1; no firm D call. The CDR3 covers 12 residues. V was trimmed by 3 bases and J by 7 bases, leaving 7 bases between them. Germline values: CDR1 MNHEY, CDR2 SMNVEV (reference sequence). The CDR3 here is CASSFDWNEQFF. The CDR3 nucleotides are TGTGCCAGCAGTTTCGACTGGAATGAGCAGTTCTTC.

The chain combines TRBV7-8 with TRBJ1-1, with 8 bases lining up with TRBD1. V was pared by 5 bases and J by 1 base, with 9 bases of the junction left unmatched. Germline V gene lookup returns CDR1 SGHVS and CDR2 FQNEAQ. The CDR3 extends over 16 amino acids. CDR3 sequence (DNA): TGTGCCAGCAGCAACCCGGGACAGGCGAGGAACACTGAAGCTTTCTTT. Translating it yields CASSNPGQARNTEAFF.

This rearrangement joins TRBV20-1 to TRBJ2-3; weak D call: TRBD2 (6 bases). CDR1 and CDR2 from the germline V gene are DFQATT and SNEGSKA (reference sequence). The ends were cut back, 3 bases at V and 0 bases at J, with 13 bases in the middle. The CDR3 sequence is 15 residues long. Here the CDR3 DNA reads TGCAGTGCTAGTCAACGGGAGCCTAGCACAGATACGCAGTATTTT. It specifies CSASQREPSTDTQYF.

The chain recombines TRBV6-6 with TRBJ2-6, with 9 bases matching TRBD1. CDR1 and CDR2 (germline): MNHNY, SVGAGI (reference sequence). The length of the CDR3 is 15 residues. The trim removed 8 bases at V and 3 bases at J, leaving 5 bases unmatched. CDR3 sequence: CASGQGKGGANVLTF. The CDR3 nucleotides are TGTGCCAGCGGACAGGGGAAAGGTGGGGCCAACGTCCTGACTTTC.

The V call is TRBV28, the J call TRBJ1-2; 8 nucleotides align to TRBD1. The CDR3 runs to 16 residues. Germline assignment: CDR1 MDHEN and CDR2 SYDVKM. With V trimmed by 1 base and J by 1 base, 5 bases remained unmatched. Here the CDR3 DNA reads TGTGCCAGCAGTTTATTCGGGACAGGAGTTAACTATGGCTACACCTTC. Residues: CASSLFGTGVNYGYTF.

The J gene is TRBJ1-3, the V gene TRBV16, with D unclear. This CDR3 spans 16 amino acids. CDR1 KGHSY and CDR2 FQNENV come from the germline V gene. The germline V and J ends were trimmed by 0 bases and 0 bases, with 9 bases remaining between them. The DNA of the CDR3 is TGTGCCAGCAGCCAATCGAGTCAATACTCTGGAAACACCATATATTTT. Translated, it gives CASSQSSQYSGNTIYF.

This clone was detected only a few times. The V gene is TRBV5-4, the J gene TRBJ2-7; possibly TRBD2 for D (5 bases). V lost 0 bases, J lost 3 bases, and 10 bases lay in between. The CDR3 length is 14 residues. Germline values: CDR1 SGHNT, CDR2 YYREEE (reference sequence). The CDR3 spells CASSLGFGNYEQYF. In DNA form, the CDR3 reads TGTGCCAGCAGCTTGGGGTTCGGGAACTACGAGCAGTACTTC.